The T cell receptor beta chain described here comes from a study of blood T cell repertoires in COVID-19. About the study: Donors in the United States, Italy and Spain gave samples during acute or convalescent COVID-19.

TCRdb's copy holds only in-frame clones and misses some; the assay was immunoSEQ multiplex PCR. Among about 270,000 clones listed, around 87% were seen once. Individuals drawn from about 26 US areas were about 18 to 90 years old. Participant-given clinical history determined each cohort assignment. Two negative PCRs, clearance, or symptom resolution were required of recovered Cohort 3 donors. Germline CDR1 is MNHEY and CDR2 is SMNVEV (reference sequence). CDR3 size: 16 residues. With 5 bases clipped from V and 0 bases from J, the junction kept 6 bases outside the gene matches. The sample consisted of PBMCs or T cells enriched from blood (not recorded which). The origin of this receptor is a woman aged 18-35 years who had recovered from COVID-19. The chain is built from TRBV27 and TRBJ2-4; TRBD1 aligns across 8 bases. CDR3 loop: CASSPGTGVAKNIQYF. The CDR3 bases are TGTGCCAGCAGTCCCGGGACAGGCGTAGCCAAAAACATTCAGTACTTC.